The present T cell receptor (beta chain) was sequenced within a study of T cells in localized non-small cell lung cancer. This clone was detected once. Sequencing used immunoSEQ multiplex PCR; TCRdb keeps in-frame clones, though not all of them. This table has tens of thousands of clones, 75% to 90% appearing once. The CDR3 contains 13 residues. The germline V and J ends were trimmed by 6 bases and 6 bases, with 14 bases remaining between them. From germline, CDR1 is MNHEY and CDR2 SMNVEV (reference sequence). The chain links TRBV27 to TRBJ1-2; perhaps TRBD1 as D (5 bases). Sequencing used PBMCs, obtained before any cancer treatment. The TCR comes from a man aged 35-69 years with stage II squamous cell lung carcinoma. CDR3 sequence reads: CASSPPPGHGYTF. CDR3 sequence (DNA): TGTGCCAGCAGCCCCCCGCCAGGGCATGGCTACACCTTC.